The 22 T cell receptor beta chains below all came from one sample that was sequenced in a study of cytomegalovirus exposure and HLA in healthy donors. 60 Vbeta and 13 Jbeta primers were used in PCR. This table comes from immunoSEQ multiplex PCR, and its TCRdb copy is limited to in-frame clones, with some not included. The sample consists of about 150,000 clones, roughly 70% of them appearing once. Sequencing used PBMCs. These receptors originate from a man between 60 and 75 years old in good health and CMV-seronegative.

The chain combines TRBV19 with TRBJ1-1; TRBD1 agrees at 9 bases. V lost 5 bases to trimming and J lost 1 base; unmatched junction nucleotides: 8. Germline loops: CDR1 LNHDA, CDR2 SQIVND (reference sequence). This CDR3 is 16 amino acids long. CDR3 in DNA: TGTGCCAGTAGTGACCCGGGACAGGGTAAGAACACTGAAGCTTTCTTT. Protein sequence: CASSDPGQGKNTEAFF. Filled out from reference TRBV19 and TRBJ1-1, the complete variable domain reads DGGITQSPKYLFRKEGQNVTLSCEQNLNHDAMYWYRQDPGQGLRLIYYSQIVNDFQKGDIAEGYSVSREKKESFPLTVTSAQKNPTAFYLCASSDPGQGKNTEAFFGQGTRLTVV.

V usage is TRBV7-3 and J usage is TRBJ1-3; a possible D gene is TRBD1 (5 bases). Trimming took 4 bases from V and 4 from J, leaving 11 bases between them. The CDR3 totals 14 residues. Germline CDR1 SGHTA, CDR2 FQGTGA. The CDR3 DNA sequence: TGTGCCAGCAGCTCGGGGGTTGTAGGAAACACCATATATTTT. Translating gives CASSSGVVGNTIYF.

The V gene is TRBV5-1, the J gene TRBJ2-7, with 12 bases fitting TRBD2. Germline V gene sequence: CDR1 SGHRS, CDR2 YFSETQ. CDR3 length equals 19 residues. Germline trimming cut 1 base from V and 2 bases from J; bases unmatched to any gene: 13. The CDR3 DNA is TGCGCCAGCAGCTTGTTCGTCACTAGCGGGAGGCAAGTACCCTACGAGCAGTACTTC. Its protein is CASSLFVTSGRQVPYEQYF.

The chain combines TRBV27 with TRBJ1-5, with 11 bases matching TRBD1. Germline values: CDR1 MNHEY, CDR2 SMNVEV (reference sequence). J was trimmed by 2 bases and V by 4 bases; bases with no gene match: 7. This CDR3 is built from 17 residues. CDR3 sequence reads: CASSSGTGGMGNQPQHF. The CDR3 region has the DNA TGTGCCAGCAGTTCGGGGACAGGGGGAATGGGCAATCAGCCCCAGCATTTT.

The chain links TRBV29-1 to TRBJ2-3; 10 bases are a match to TRBD2. CDR3 length: 12 amino acids. CDR1 and CDR2 (germline): SQVTM, ANQGSEA. V was clipped by 6 bases and J by 6 bases; unmatched bases: 3. CDR3 DNA sequence: TGCAGCGTCGGGGGACTAGCGGATACGCAGTATTTT. Translation: CSVGGLADTQYF.

The CDR3 here is CSYGLAQTDTQYF. The CDR3 nucleotides read TGCAGCTATGGACTAGCGCAGACAGATACGCAGTATTTT. The chain employs TRBV29-1 and TRBJ2-3; 9 bases match TRBD2. Germline values: CDR1 SQVTM, CDR2 ANQGSEA. V gave up 8 bases and J gave up 3 bases; unmatched junction bases: 6. CDR3 length: 13 residues.

The chain is built from TRBV28 and TRBJ1-6; D unresolved. The V and J ends lost 0 bases and 10 bases respectively, with 4 bases between them. The CDR3 runs 12 residues. Germline CDR1 and CDR2: MDHEN and SYDVKM. CDR3 residues: CASSLWRSPLHF. The CDR3 bases are TGTGCCAGCAGTTTATGGCGCTCACCCCTCCACTTT. The whole variable domain, remainder taken from reference TRBV28 and TRBJ1-6, is DVKVTQSSRYLVKRTGEKVFLECVQDMDHENMFWYRQDPGLGLRLIYFSYDVKMKEKGDIPEGYSVSREKKERFSLILESASTNQTSMYLCASSLWRSPLHFGNGTRLTVT.

This sequence joins TRBV6-5 and TRBJ2-1; 7 bases are shared with TRBD1. Germline CDR1 is MNHEY and CDR2 is SVGAGI. Unmatched junction bases numbered 8, after V lost 7 bases and J lost 8 bases. The CDR3 sequence is 13 residues long. CDR3: CASTNRGTDEQFF. The CDR3 DNA reads TGTGCCAGCACCAACAGGGGTACGGATGAGCAGTTCTTC.

The V gene is TRBV28, the J gene TRBJ2-2; D may be TRBD2 (6 bases). The CDR3 consists of 15 residues. The germline V and J ends were trimmed by 8 bases and 5 bases, with 18 bases remaining between them. CDR1 is MDHEN, CDR2 SYDVKM, per germline. DNA of the CDR3: TGTGCCAGCGAAGTTCCCTCGAGCGGGACCGGGGAGCTGTTTTTT. Translated: CASEVPSSGTGELFF.

This chain links TRBV25-1 with TRBJ1-6; 10 nucleotides agree with TRBD1. CDR3 length: 15 residues. V shed 4 bases, J shed 9 bases, and the junction held 6 bases outside the gene matches. The germline V gene encodes CDR1 MGHDK and CDR2 SYGVNS. The CDR3 sequence is CASSAPGTGVSPLHF. The CDR3 nucleotides read TGTGCCAGCAGTGCCCCCGGGACAGGGGTTTCACCCCTCCACTTT.

The chain is built from TRBV5-8 and TRBJ1-4; 9 nucleotides match TRBD1. This CDR3 comprises 16 residues. Losses at the gene ends were 6 bases for V and 0 bases for J; bases not matched to a gene: 6. Germline CDR1 is SGHTS and CDR2 is YDEGEE. CDR3 nucleotide sequence: TGTGCCAGCACCGAGGACAGGGGTGCAACTAATGAAAAACTGTTTTTT. As protein: CASTEDRGATNEKLFF.

This rearrangement joins TRBV15 to TRBJ1-1; 7 bases agree with TRBD1. V trimming: 0 bases; J trimming: 3 bases; junction bases outside the gene matches: 19. The CDR3 runs 20 residues. Germline CDR1 LNHNV, CDR2 YYDKDF (reference sequence). The CDR3 DNA reads as TGTGCCACCAGCAGAGATAAGGAGGGGGCCTCCTCGTTTTTGCACACTGAAGCTTTCTTT. Protein product: CATSRDKEGASSFLHTEAFF.

The chain couples TRBV5-1 to TRBJ2-1; D not resolved. Trimming removed 3 bases from V and 0 bases from J, with 10 bases in between. The CDR3 consists of 15 residues. CDR1 SGHRS and CDR2 YFSETQ come from the germline V gene. CDR3 in amino acids: CASSSYTSSYNEQFF. CDR3 coding DNA: TGCGCCAGCAGCTCGTATACAAGCTCCTACAATGAGCAGTTCTTC.

The chain links TRBV28 to TRBJ1-1, with D tentatively TRBD1 (5 bases). This CDR3 region has 14 residues. Germline-derived CDR1 and CDR2 are MDHEN and SYDVKM. Trimming shortened V by 6 bases and J by 3 bases, and 14 bases separated the two germline ends. Here the CDR3 reads CASRKVTDYTEAFF. The CDR3 DNA is TGTGCCAGCAGAAAGGTGACAGACTACACTGAAGCTTTCTTT.

V usage is TRBV4-3 and J usage is TRBJ2-2; a possible D gene is TRBD1 (5 bases). The length of the CDR3 is 13 residues. V dropped 4 bases and J dropped 5 bases, with 8 bases sitting between them. CDR1 is LGHNA, CDR2 YSLEER, per germline. The CDR3 reads CASSPQGTGELFF. The CDR3 DNA reads as TGCGCCAGCAGCCCTCAGGGAACCGGGGAGCTGTTTTTT.

This clone occurred a few times. The CDR3 loop reads CASSGNLAGRGEQYF. CDR3 in DNA: TGTGCCAGCAGCGGGAATCTAGCGGGGAGGGGCGAGCAGTACTTC. This sequence joins TRBV7-2 and TRBJ2-7; 9 bases map to TRBD2. The V gene end was trimmed by 5 bases and the J gene end by 6 bases; junction bases not matched to a gene: 11. CDR1 and CDR2 (germline): SGHTA, FQGNSA. The CDR3 consists of 15 residues.

Only one count was recorded for this clone. The chain links TRBV9 to TRBJ2-5; D might be TRBD1 (6 bases). Germline CDR1 reads SGDLS; CDR2 reads YYNGEE. The V end lost 1 base, the J end lost 1 base, and 8 bases lay between the germline ends. CDR3 length equals 14 residues. CDR3 nucleotides: TGTGCCAGCAGCGTAATGGACAGCCAAGAGACCCAGTACTTC. Amino acids: CASSVMDSQETQYF.

The rearrangement uses TRBV19 and TRBJ1-2, with a weak D call TRBD1 (6 bases). The CDR3 consists of 13 residues. Germline CDR1 and CDR2: LNHDA and SQIVND (reference sequence). Trimming cost V 7 bases and J 5 bases, with 14 bases left between them. The chain's CDR3 is CASTRGGGYGYTF. The CDR3 DNA reads TGTGCCAGTACCCGAGGGGGTGGTTATGGCTACACCTTC.

The CDR3 is CASWGQGSEKLFF. As DNA, the CDR3 is TGTGCCTCCTGGGGGCAGGGCAGTGAAAAACTGTTTTTT. This sequence joins TRBV28 and TRBJ1-4; weak D call: TRBD1 (6 bases). V was clipped by 11 bases and J by 7 bases, with 17 bases between them. The CDR3 spans 13 residues. Germline V gene data show CDR1 as MDHEN and CDR2 as SYDVKM. Filled out from reference TRBV28 and TRBJ1-4, the complete variable domain reads DVKVTQSSRYLVKRTGEKVFLECVQDMDHENMFWYRQDPGLGLRLIYFSYDVKMKEKGDIPEGYSVSREKKERFSLILESASTNQTSMYLCASWGQGSEKLFFGSGTQLSVL.

This clone was recorded a few times. V usage is TRBV21-1 and J usage is TRBJ2-1; TRBD2 was called by the table and not checked on the DNA. TRBV21-1 is a pseudogene locus. The CDR3 totals 16 residues. The DNA of the CDR3 is TGTGCCAGCAGCAATCGCGACGGGAGGGCCCCGGGAGAGCAGTTCTTC. This sequence encodes CASSNRDGRAPGEQFF.

This sequence joins TRBV5-1 and TRBJ2-3; 9 bases are a match to TRBD2. Germline V lookup: CDR1 SGHRS, CDR2 YFSETQ. The CDR3 length is 15 residues. J was trimmed by 0 bases and V by 4 bases; bases with no gene match: 3. The CDR3 nucleotides read TGCGCCAGCAGCACCCTAGCGGGGAGCACAGATACGCAGTATTTT. It translates to CASSTLAGSTDTQYF.

This clone occurred a few times. The sample holds other DNA sequences that translate to the same CDR3. The J gene is TRBJ1-2, the V gene TRBV28; D not certain. The CDR3 extends over 11 amino acids. The germline gives CDR1 MDHEN, CDR2 SYDVKM. V dropped 4 bases and J dropped 4 bases, with 4 bases sitting between them. CDR3 coding DNA: TGTGCCAGCAGTTCTTTCTATGGCTACACCTTC. It translates to CASSSFYGYTF.